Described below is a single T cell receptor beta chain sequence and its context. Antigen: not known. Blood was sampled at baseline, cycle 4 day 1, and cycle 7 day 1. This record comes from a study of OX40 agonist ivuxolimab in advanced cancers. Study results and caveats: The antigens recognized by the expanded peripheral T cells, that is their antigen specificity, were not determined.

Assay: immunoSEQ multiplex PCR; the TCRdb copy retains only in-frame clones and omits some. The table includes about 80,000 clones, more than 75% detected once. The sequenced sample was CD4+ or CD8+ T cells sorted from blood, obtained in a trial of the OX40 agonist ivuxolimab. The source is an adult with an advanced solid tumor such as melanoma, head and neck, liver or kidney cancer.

The DNA for the CDR3 is TGTGCCAGCAGCCAACGGGACAGGGGCTCCTACGAGCAGTACTTC. Encoded protein: CASSQRDRGSYEQYF. The chain uses TRBV7-3 and TRBJ2-7; TRBD1 matches 10 bases. Germline lookup yields CDR1 SGHTA and CDR2 FQGTGA. Trimming took 5 bases from V and 0 from J; bases not matched to a gene: 4. CDR3 length equals 15 residues.